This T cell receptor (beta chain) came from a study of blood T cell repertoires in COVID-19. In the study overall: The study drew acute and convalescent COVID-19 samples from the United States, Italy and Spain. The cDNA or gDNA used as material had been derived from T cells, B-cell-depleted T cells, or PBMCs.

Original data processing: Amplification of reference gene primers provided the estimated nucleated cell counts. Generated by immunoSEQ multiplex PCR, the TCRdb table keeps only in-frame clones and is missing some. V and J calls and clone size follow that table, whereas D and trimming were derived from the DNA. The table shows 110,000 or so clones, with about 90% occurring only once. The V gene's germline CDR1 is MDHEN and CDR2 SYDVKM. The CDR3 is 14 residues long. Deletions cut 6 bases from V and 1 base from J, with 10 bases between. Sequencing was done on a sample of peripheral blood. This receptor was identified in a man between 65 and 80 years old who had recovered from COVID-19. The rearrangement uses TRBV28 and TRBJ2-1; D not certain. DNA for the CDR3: TGTGCCAGCAGCTCCCTATCTTCCTACAATGAGCAGTTCTTC. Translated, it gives CASSSLSSYNEQFF.